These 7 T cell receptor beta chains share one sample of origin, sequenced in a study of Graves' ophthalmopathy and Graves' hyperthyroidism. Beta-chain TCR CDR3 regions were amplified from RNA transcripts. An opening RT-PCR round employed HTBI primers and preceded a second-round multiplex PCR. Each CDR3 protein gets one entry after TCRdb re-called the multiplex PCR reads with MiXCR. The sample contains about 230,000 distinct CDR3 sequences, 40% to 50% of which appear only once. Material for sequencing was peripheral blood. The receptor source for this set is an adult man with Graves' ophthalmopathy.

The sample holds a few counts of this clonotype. CDR3 nucleotide sequence: TGTGCCAGCAGCCAAGAGGCAGGGGAAGCTTTCTTT. Translating gives CASSQEAGEAFF. The chain links TRBV4-2 to TRBJ1-1; a weak D match, TRBD1 (5 bases). CDR1 LGHNA and CDR2 YNFKEQ come from the germline V gene. The CDR3 spans 12 residues. The V and J ends lost 0 bases and 8 bases respectively, with 7 bases between them.

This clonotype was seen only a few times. CDR3 sequence reads: CASSKAVEAFF. The CDR3 region has the DNA TGTGCCAGCAGCAAAGCAGTTGAAGCTTTCTTT. V and J are TRBV11-2 and TRBJ1-1; D is ambiguous. Germline CDR1 SGHAT, CDR2 FQNNGV. The CDR3 totals 11 residues. Between the trimmed V and J ends, which lost 5 bases and 7 bases, there was a span of 8 bases.

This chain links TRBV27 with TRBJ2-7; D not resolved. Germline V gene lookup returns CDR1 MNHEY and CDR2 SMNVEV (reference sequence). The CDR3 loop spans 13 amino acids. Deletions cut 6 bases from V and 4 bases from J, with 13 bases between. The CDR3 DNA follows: TGTGCCAGCAGCCCATCGCCGGGTTACGAGCAGTACTTC. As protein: CASSPSPGYEQYF.

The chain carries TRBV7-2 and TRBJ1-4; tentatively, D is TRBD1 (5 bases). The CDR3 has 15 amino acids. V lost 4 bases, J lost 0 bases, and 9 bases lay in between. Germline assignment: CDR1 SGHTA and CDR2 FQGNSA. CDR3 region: CASSWTLSTNEKLFF. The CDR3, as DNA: TGTGCCAGCAGCTGGACACTTTCAACTAATGAAAAACTGTTTTTT.

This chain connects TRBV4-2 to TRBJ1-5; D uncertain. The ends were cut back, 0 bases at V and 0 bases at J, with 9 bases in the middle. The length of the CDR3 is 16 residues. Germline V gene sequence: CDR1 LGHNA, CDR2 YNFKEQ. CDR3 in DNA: TGTGCCAGCAGCCAAGAGGGCCCTCATAGCAATCAGCCCCAGCATTTT. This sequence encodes CASSQEGPHSNQPQHF.

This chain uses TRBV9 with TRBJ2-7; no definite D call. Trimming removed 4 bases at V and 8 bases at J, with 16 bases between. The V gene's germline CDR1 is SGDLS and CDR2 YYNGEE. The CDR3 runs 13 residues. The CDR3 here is CASSQPPLRKQYF. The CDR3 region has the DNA TGTGCCAGCAGCCAACCCCCCCTTAGGAAGCAGTACTTC.

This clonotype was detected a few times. CDR3 region: CASSRDYEQYF. The CDR3 bases are TGTGCCAGCAGCCGTGACTACGAGCAGTACTTC. J is TRBJ2-7 and V is TRBV7-2; D remains ambiguous. CDR1 is SGHTA, CDR2 FQGNSA, per germline. The ends were cut back, 5 bases at V and 3 bases at J, with 5 bases in the middle. The CDR3 is 11 residues long.